The text below deals with one T cell receptor (beta chain). A minimum of 5.5 micrograms of total RNA was extracted per sample. In germline, CDR1 is LNHNV, CDR2 YYDKDF (reference sequence). The CDR3 length is 16 residues. The V segment lost 2 bases and the J segment 6 bases; nucleotides outside the gene matches: 7. This entry belongs to a study of blood T cells in healthy people across ages. Primed by a sample-barcoded 5' primer and a J-beta primer mix, a second PCR proceeded for roughly 7 to 12 cycles. One entry per CDR3 protein, called by TCRdb with MiXCR from the 5' RACE reads. The sample lists hundreds of thousands of distinct CDR3 sequences, about 28% occurring once.

The chain links TRBV15 to TRBJ1-5; 10 bases align to TRBD1. The material sequenced was blood. The origin of this receptor is a woman aged 80 or older in good health. CDR3 DNA sequence: TGTGCCACCAGCAGACGGGACAGGGGTTCAGGTCAGCCCCAGCATTTT. Translating it yields CATSRRDRGSGQPQHF.